The entry below gives a single TCR beta chain sequence along with its context. PCR was performed a second time for about 6 to 12 cycles using a sample-barcoded 5' primer and a J-beta primer mix. MiXCR, run by TCRdb on the 5' RACE reads, gives a single entry per CDR3 protein. The sample lists approximately 290,000 distinct CDR3 sequences; about 25% were seen once. This specimen comes from a study of blood T cells in healthy people across ages. With 8 bases clipped from V and 2 bases from J, the junction kept 9 bases outside the gene matches. This CDR3 region has 16 residues. Germline V gene lookup returns CDR1 MGHDK and CDR2 SYGVNS.

The TCR originated in a woman in her 70s in good health. The sample taken for sequencing was blood. The chain carries TRBV25-1 and TRBJ1-4; 9 positions match TRBD1. Here the CDR3 DNA reads TGTGCCAGCGGAAGGACAGGGGAAGGGACTAATGAAAAACTGTTTTTT. Translating it yields CASGRTGEGTNEKLFF.